This TCR beta chain originates from a study of cytomegalovirus exposure and HLA in healthy donors. Study-wide context: From donors who were HLA-typed, an early data release held 80 million to 85 million unique TCRs.

PCR was performed using 60 Vbeta and 13 Jbeta primers. Using immunoSEQ multiplex PCR, the repertoire was profiled, and TCRdb retains in-frame clones only, with some absent. The sample lists about 89,000 clones, about 76% occurring once. V was shortened by 2 bases and J by 2 bases, with 10 bases between the two germline ends. This CDR3 is built from 15 residues. The germline V gene has CDR1 SGHVS and CDR2 FNYEAQ. Regarding the study as a whole: As a later analysis showed, several of the most significant clusters appeared to be linked to common viral pathogens. A later analysis showed HLA-associated TCR beta chains outstripping equally common others in clonal expansion. In a later analysis, across HLA loci, associated TCR counts were highest for DRB1, lowest for HLA-C.

This clone occurred once. Its specificity is not known. The sample taken for sequencing was PBMCs. This clonotype originated in a man between 25 and 39 years old in good health and CMV-seropositive. This chain joins TRBV7-6 and TRBJ1-3; D is uncertain. CDR3: CASSLLSGTGNTIYF. CDR3 in DNA: TGTGCCAGCAGCTTACTAAGCGGAACTGGAAACACCATATATTTT.